The subject of this entry is one TCR beta chain. The entry originates in a study of blood T cell repertoires in COVID-19. Whole-study context: The study drew acute and convalescent COVID-19 samples from the United States, Italy and Spain. T cells, B-cell-depleted T cells, or PBMCs supplied cDNA or gDNA.

Original processing notes: Amplification of reference gene primers provided the estimated nucleated cell counts. Generated by immunoSEQ multiplex PCR, the TCRdb table keeps only in-frame clones and is missing some. That table gives V, J and clone size, and the DNA gave D and trimming. This sample has about 97,000 clones, with roughly 86% found just once. Germline V CDR1 and CDR2: KGHSY, FQNENV. CDR3 length: 15 residues. Trimming stripped 3 bases from V and 8 bases from J, with 16 bases between. The source of this sequence is a man aged 35-49 years with active or convalescent COVID-19. The chain uses TRBV16 and TRBJ1-4; D is unclear. The sequenced sample was peripheral blood. The CDR3 nucleotides are TGTGCCAGCAGCCAGTTTGGGGAGGCGAACGAAAAACTGTTTTTT. It specifies CASSQFGEANEKLFF.